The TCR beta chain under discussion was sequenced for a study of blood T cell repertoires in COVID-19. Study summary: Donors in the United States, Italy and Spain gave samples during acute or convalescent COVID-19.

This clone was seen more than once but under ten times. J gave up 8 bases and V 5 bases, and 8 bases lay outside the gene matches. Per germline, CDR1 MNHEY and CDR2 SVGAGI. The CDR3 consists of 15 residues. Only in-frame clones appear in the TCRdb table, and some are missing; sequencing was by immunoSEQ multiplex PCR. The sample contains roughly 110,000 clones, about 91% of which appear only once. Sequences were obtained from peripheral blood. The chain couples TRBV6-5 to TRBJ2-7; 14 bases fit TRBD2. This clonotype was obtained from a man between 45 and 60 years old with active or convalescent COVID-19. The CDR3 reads CASSTRTSGRSQQYF. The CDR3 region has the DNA TGTGCCAGCAGTACTCGGACTAGCGGGAGGTCTCAGCAGTACTTC.